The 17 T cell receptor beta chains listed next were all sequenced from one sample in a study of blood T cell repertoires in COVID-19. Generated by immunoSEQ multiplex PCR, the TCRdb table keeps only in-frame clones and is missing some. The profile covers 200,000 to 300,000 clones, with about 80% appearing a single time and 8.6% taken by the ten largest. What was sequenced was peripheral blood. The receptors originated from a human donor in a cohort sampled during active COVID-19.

Written as DNA, the CDR3 is TGTGCCAGCAGCTTGGACGGACCGGGGACTGAAGCTTTCTTT. Protein: CASSLDGPGTEAFF. This rearrangement joins TRBV7-9 to TRBJ1-1; D gene unclear. Trimming shortened V by 3 bases and J by 5 bases, and 13 bases separated the two germline ends. Germline-derived CDR1 and CDR2 are SEHNR and FQNEAQ (reference sequence). The CDR3 consists of 14 residues.

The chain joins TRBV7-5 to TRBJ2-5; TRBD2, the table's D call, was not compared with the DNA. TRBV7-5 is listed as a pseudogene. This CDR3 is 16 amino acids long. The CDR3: CARSLNRAGVQETQYF. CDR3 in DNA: TGTGCCAGAAGCTTAAATCGAGCGGGGGTACAAGAGACCCAGTACTTC.

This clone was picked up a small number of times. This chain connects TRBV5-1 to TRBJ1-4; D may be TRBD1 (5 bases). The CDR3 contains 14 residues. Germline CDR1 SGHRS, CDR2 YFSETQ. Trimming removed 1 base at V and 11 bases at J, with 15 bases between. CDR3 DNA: TGCGCCAGCAGCTTGTATCAAGGGGCTTTGAAACTGTTTTTT. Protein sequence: CASSLYQGALKLFF.

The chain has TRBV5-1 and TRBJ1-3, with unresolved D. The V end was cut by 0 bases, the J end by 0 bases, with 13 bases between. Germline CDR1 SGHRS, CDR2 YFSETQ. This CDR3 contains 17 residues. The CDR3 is CASSLASLGSSGNTIYF. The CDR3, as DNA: TGCGCCAGCAGCTTGGCCAGCCTCGGGAGCTCTGGAAACACCATATATTTT.

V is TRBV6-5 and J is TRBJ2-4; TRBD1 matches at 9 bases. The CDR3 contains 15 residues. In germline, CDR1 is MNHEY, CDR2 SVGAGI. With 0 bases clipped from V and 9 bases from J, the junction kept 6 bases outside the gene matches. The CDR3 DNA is TGTGCCAGCAGTTACTCGGGGGACAGGGTGAGCATTCAGTACTTC. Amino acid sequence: CASSYSGDRVSIQYF.

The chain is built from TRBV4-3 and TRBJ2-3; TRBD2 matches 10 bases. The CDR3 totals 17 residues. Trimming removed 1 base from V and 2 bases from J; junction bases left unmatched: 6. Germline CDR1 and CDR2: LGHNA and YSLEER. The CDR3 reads CASSQAQRGGLTDTQYF. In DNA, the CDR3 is TGCGCCAGCAGCCAAGCGCAGCGGGGGGGGCTCACAGATACGCAGTATTTT.

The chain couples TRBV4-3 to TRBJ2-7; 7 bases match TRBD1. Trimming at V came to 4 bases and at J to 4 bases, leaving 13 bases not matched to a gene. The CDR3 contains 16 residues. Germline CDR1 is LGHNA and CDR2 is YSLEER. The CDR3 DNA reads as TGCGCCAGCAGCCTACGAGACAGGGCCCTCGAGTACGAGCAGTACTTC. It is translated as CASSLRDRALEYEQYF.

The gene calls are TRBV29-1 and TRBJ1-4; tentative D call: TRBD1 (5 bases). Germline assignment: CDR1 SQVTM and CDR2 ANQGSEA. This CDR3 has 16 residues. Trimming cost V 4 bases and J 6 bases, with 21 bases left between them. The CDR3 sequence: CSVGQGGTLLDEKLFF. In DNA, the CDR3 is TGCAGCGTTGGCCAGGGCGGGACTTTATTGGATGAAAAACTGTTTTTT.

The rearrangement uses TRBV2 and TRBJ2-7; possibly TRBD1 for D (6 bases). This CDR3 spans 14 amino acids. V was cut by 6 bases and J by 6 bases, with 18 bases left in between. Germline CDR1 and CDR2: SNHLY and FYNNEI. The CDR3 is CASRTGSTSFEQYF. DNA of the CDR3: TGTGCCAGCAGGACAGGTTCTACGTCTTTCGAGCAGTACTTC.

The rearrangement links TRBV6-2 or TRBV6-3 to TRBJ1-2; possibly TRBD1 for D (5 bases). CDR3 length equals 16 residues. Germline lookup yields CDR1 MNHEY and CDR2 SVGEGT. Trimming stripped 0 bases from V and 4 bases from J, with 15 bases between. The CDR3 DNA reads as TGTGCCAGCAGTTACTCGCGACTCCTAGACAGCTATGGCTACACCTTC. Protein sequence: CASSYSRLLDSYGYTF.

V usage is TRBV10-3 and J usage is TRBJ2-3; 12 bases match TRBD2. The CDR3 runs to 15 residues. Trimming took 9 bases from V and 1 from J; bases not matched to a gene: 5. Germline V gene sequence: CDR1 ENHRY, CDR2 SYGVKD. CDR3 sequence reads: CAIRTSGARTDTQYF. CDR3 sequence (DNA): TGTGCCATAAGGACTAGCGGGGCTCGCACAGATACGCAGTATTTT.

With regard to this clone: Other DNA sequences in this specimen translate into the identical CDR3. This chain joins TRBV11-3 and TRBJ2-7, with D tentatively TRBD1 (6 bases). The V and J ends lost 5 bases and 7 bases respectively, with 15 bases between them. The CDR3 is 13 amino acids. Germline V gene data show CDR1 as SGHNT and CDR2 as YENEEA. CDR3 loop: CASSPSGVGEQYF. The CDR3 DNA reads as TGTGCCAGCAGCCCCTCAGGGGTTGGAGAGCAGTACTTC.

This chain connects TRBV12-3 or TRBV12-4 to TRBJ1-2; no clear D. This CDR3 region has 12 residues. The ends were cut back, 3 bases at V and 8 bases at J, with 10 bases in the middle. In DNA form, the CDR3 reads TGTGCCAGCAGTTTCGGGGTGAAGGGCTACACCTTC. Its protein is CASSFGVKGYTF.

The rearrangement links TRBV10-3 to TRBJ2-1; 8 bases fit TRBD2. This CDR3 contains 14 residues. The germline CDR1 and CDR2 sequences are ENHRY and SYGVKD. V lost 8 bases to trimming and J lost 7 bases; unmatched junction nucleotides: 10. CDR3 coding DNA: TGTGCCATCCTGAAGCGGGAGAACACAAATGAGCAGTTCTTC. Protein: CAILKRENTNEQFF.

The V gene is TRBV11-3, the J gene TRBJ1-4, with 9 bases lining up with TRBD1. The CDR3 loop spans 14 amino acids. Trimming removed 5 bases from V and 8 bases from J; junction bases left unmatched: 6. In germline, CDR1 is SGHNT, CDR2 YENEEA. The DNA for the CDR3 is TGTGCCAGCAGCCTGCGGGACAGGGAGGAAAAACTGTTTTTT. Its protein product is CASSLRDREEKLFF.

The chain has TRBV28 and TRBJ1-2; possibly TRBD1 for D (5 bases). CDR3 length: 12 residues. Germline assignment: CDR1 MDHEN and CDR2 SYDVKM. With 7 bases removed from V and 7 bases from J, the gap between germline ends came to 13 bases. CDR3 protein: CASNQGSFGYTF. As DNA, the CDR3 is TGTGCCAGCAACCAGGGTTCCTTTGGCTACACCTTC.

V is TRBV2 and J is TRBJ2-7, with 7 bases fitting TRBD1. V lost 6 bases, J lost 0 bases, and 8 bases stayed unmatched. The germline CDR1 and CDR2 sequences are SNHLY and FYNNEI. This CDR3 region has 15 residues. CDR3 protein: CASSEGTESSYEQYF. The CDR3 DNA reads TGTGCCAGCAGCGAGGGGACAGAGAGCTCCTACGAGCAGTACTTC.